This TCR beta chain appears in the sequencing data of a study of blood T cell repertoires in COVID-19. Study background: The United States, Italy and Spain provided the acute and convalescent COVID-19 samples. In each case, the material was cDNA or gDNA derived from T cells, B-cell-depleted T cells, or PBMCs.

As originally analysed: Estimated nucleated cell counts came from reference gene primer amplification. Using immunoSEQ multiplex PCR, the repertoire was profiled, and TCRdb retains in-frame clones only, with some absent. That table gives V, J and clone size, and the DNA gave D and trimming. The profile covers approximately 94,000 clones, with 84% appearing a single time and approximately 22% taken by the ten largest. This clone was counted between two and nine times. Trimming took 6 bases from V and 7 from J, leaving 4 bases between them. Germline CDR1 and CDR2: SNHLY and FYNNEI. The CDR3 consists of 11 residues.

The rearrangement links TRBV2 to TRBJ1-6, with D unclear. The sample was peripheral blood. The TCR sequence derives from a human donor in a cohort sampled during active COVID-19. CDR3 in DNA: TGTGCCAGCAGCCTCAATTCACCCCTCCACTTT. Protein sequence: CASSLNSPLHF.